The T cell receptor (beta chain) under discussion was sequenced for a study of OX40 agonist ivuxolimab in advanced cancers. On the study more broadly: With a range of roughly 20 to 80, age averaged approximately 60 years, and about 80% were male. Prior anti-PD-1, anti-PD-L1 or anti-CTLA-4 therapy did not bar entry, and about 40% had some. Patients achieving partial responses numbered three: one hepatocellular carcinoma case and two cutaneous melanoma cases.

CDR3 length: 14 residues. Deletions cut 4 bases from V and 8 bases from J, with 15 bases between. Germline V lookup: CDR1 SEHNR, CDR2 FQNEAQ (reference sequence). Assay used: immunoSEQ multiplex PCR; TCRdb lists only in-frame clones, some missing. The data show 30,000 to 45,000 clones, 87% seen once. Patients were ineligible given autoimmune disease history or systemic immunosuppression. Sequenced here: CD4+ or CD8+ T cells sorted from blood, sampled in a trial of the OX40 agonist ivuxolimab. The TCR comes from an adult with an advanced solid tumor such as melanoma, head and neck, liver or kidney cancer. This sequence joins TRBV7-9 and TRBJ2-1; the D call may be TRBD1 or TRBD2 (5 bases each). The CDR3 sequence: CASSSRDHQDEQFF. CDR3 in DNA: TGTGCCAGCAGCTCCCGGGACCACCAGGATGAGCAGTTCTTC.